This is a list of T cell receptor beta chains from one sample in a study of T cells in Graves' hyperthyroidism and ophthalmopathy. TCRdb analysed the multiplex PCR reads with MiXCR anew, one entry per CDR3 protein. Altogether about 600,000 distinct CDR3 sequences are present, approximately 15% being singletons, with the ten largest covering 2.5% to 4%. The material sequenced was blood. These TCRs come from a woman aged 40 to 50 with Graves' ophthalmopathy. Both conserved end residues are part of each CDR3. D genes are given only for firm matches. Not every row has a clone size; where given, it reads once, few, many or a size class.

cdr3_aa	cdr3_nt	j_call	clone_size	v_call	d_call
CASSSRLPSPDTQYF	TGTGCCAGCAGTTCACGGCTCCCCTCCCCAGATACGCAGTATTTT	TRBJ2-3	many	TRBV12-3/TRBV12-4	-
CASSRGVQETQYF	TGCGCCAGCAGCCGGGGGGTCCAAGAGACCCAGTACTTC	TRBJ2-5	many	TRBV5-1	TRBD2
CASITGGNSPDTQYF	TGTGCCAGCATCACAGGGGGAAATTCGCCAGATACGCAGTATTTT	TRBJ2-3	many	TRBV28	TRBD1
CASSYSRQSSTDTQYF	TGTGCCAGCAGTTACTCGAGACAGTCTAGCACAGATACGCAGTATTTT	TRBJ2-3	-	TRBV6-2/TRBV6-3	-
CSVGSRGGTGELFF	TGCAGCGTCGGGTCGCGGGGGGGCACCGGGGAGCTGTTTTTT	TRBJ2-2	-	TRBV29-1	TRBD2
CASRGSRGSGNTIYF	TGTGCCAGCAGGGGCAGCCGGGGCTCTGGAAACACCATATATTTT	TRBJ1-3	-	TRBV3-1	-
CASRMNEQFF	TGTGCCAGCAGGATGAATGAGCAGTTCTTC	TRBJ2-1	many	TRBV2	-
CSAILAGMRGETQYF	TGCAGTGCTATACTAGCGGGAATGCGCGGCGAGACCCAGTACTTC	TRBJ2-5	many	TRBV20-1	TRBD2
CASSLKFGLANTGELFF	TGTGCCAGCAGTTTAAAATTTGGACTAGCGAACACCGGGGAGCTGTTTTTT	TRBJ2-2	few	TRBV27	TRBD2
CASSWGQSTDTQYF	TGTGCCAGCAGCTGGGGACAGAGCACAGATACGCAGTATTTT	TRBJ2-3	-	TRBV11-2	TRBD1